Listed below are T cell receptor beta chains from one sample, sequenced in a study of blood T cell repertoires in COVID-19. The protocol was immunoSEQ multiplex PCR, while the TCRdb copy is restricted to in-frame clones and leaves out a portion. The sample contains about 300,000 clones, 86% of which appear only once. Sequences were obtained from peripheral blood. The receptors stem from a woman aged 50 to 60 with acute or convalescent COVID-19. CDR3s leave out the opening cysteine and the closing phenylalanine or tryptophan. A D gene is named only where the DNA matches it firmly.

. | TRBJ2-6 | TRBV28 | ASSGATGSGANVLT
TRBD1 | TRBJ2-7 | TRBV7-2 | ASSFTTGGAYEQY
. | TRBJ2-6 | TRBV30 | ARQTTGSGANVLT
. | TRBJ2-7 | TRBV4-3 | ASSHSQTYEQY
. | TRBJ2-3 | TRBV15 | ATSRDKRGTDTQY
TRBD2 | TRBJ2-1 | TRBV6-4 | ASSEVGGSGNEQF
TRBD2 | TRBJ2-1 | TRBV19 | ASTPPRGLAGEDEQF
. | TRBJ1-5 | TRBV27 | ASSLRRTEGILYQPQH
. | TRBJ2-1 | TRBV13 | ASSWLGNLENEQF
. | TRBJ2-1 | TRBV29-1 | SVEDIGSGRELMSYNEQF
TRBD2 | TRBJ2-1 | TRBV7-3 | ASSSLAGGNEQF
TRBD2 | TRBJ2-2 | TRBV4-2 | ASSQTRGLAGRRGGELF
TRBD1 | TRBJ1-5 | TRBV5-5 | ASSNFGTGSRQPQH
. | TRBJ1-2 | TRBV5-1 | ASNPTPGGNGYT
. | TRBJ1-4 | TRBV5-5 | ASSFSSDGGFKLF
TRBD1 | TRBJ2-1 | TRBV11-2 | ASSLARTGHGNEQF
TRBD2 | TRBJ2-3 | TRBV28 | ASSSLAGGADTQY
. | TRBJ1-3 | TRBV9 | ASSADGNSGNTIY
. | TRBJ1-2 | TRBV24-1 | ATSDLNFNYGYT
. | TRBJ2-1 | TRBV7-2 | ASSLDIGGGPNNEQF
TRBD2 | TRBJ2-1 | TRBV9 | ASSGAGEPYNEQF
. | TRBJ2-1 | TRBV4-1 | ASSQGFGNNEQF
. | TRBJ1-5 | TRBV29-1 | SVRNTGNQPQH